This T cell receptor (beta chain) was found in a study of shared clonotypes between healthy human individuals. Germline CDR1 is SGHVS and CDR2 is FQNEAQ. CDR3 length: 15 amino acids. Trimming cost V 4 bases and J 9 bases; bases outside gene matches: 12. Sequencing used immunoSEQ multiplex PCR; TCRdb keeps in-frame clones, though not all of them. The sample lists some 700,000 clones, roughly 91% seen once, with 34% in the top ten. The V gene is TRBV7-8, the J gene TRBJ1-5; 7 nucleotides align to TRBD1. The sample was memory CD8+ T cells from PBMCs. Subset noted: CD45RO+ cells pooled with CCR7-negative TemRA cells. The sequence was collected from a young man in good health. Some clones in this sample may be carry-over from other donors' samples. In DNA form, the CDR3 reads TGTGCCAGCAGCTCGACCAGGACAGGATTTATGCCCCAGCATTTT. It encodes CASSSTRTGFMPQHF.